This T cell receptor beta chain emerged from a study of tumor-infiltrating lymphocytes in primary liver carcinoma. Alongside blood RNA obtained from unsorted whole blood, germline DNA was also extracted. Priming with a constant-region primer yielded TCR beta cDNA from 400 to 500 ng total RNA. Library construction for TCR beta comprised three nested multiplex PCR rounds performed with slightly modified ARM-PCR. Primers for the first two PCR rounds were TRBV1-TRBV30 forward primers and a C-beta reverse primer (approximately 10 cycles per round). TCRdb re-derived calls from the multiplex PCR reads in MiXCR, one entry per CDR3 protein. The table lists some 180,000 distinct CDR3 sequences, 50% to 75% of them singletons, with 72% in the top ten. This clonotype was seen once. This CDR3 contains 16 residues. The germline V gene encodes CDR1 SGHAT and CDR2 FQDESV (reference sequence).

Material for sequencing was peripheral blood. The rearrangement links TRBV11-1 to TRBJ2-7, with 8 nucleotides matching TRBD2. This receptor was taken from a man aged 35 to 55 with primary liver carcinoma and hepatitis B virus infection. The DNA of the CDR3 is TGTGCATGCAGCCAACCGTGGCGGGAGGCCATCCACGAGCAGTACTTC. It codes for CACSQPWREAIHEQYF.